These 26 T cell receptor beta chains were all obtained from the same sample, sequenced in a study of control samples from healthy donors and cancer patients. Only in-frame clones appear in the TCRdb table, and some are missing; sequencing was by immunoSEQ multiplex PCR. Seen here are tens of thousands of clones, about 86% observed once, and the top ten hold roughly 1.5%. The sequencing sample was made of PBMCs. The receptors derive from a woman in her thirties or forties with lung cancer.

The rearrangement uses TRBV5-4 and TRBJ2-7, with 7 bases that match TRBD2. The V and J ends lost 0 bases and 7 bases, in that order; junction bases with no gene match: 10. Germline V gene sequence: CDR1 SGHNT, CDR2 YYREEE (reference sequence). This CDR3 is built from 15 residues. CDR3 nucleotides: TGTGCCAGCAGCTTGGGTGGCGGGGGAGGAGGTGAGCAGTACTTC. Its translation is CASSLGGGGGGEQYF.

This chain uses TRBV5-1 with TRBJ1-4; 7 bases agree with TRBD1. V was pared by 1 base and J by 5 bases, with 2 bases of the junction left unmatched. The CDR3 has 14 amino acids. Germline CDR1 SGHRS, CDR2 YFSETQ. The CDR3 loop reads CASSLQGGNEKLFF. In DNA, the CDR3 is TGCGCCAGCAGCTTGCAGGGGGGAAATGAAAAACTGTTTTTT. The full variable domain, its missing parts supplied by reference TRBV5-1 and TRBJ1-4, is KAGVTQTPRYLIKTRGQQVTLSCSPISGHRSVSWYQQTPGQGLQFLFEYFSETQRNKGNFPGRFSGRQFSNSRSEMNVSTLELGDSALYLCASSLQGGNEKLFFGSGTQLSVL.

Written as DNA, the CDR3 is TGTGCCAGTACCGCCGGGACGGCGAGCTCCTACGAGCAGTACTTC. Residues: CASTAGTASSYEQYF. This rearrangement joins TRBV19 to TRBJ2-7; D possibly uses TRBD1 or TRBD2 (5 bases each). The CDR3 loop spans 15 amino acids. Trimming shortened V by 7 bases and J by 0 bases, and 16 bases separated the two germline ends. Germline values: CDR1 LNHDA, CDR2 SQIVND (reference sequence).

This chain uses TRBV11-2 with TRBJ1-4; D call uncertain. V dropped 6 bases and J dropped 7 bases, with 9 bases sitting between them. This CDR3 has 12 amino acids. Per the germline V gene, CDR1 is SGHAT and CDR2 is FQNNGV. CDR3 sequence (DNA): TGTGCCAGCAGGGGTTCTGCTGAAAAACTGTTTTTT. It specifies CASRGSAEKLFF.

In the case of this clone: The identical CDR3 is also encoded by other nucleotide sequences in the sample. V usage is TRBV3-1 (or the pseudogene TRBV3-2) and J usage is TRBJ2-2; 7 nucleotides line up with TRBD2. CDR1 LGHDT and CDR2 YNNKEL come from the germline V gene (reference sequence). The CDR3 is made up of 15 amino acids. V gave up 4 bases and J gave up 4 bases; unmatched junction bases: 6. CDR3 DNA: TGTGCCAGCAGCCGGGGTGGGAGGGCCACCGGGGAGCTGTTTTTT. Its translation is CASSRGGRATGELFF.

The genes are TRBV6-6 and TRBJ1-2; 10 bases line up with TRBD1. This CDR3 has 14 amino acids. Germline loops: CDR1 MNHNY, CDR2 SVGAGI (reference sequence). Germline trimming cut 7 bases from V and 6 bases from J; bases unmatched to any gene: 8. The CDR3 DNA follows: TGTGCCAGCACCGACCCCGGGACAGGGGATGGCTACACCTTC. The encoded protein is CASTDPGTGDGYTF.

The gene calls are TRBV4-1 and TRBJ1-2; 8 bases match TRBD1. In germline, CDR1 is MGHRA, CDR2 YSYEKL. The CDR3 spans 13 residues. The V segment lost 4 bases and the J segment 3 bases; nucleotides outside the gene matches: 1. The CDR3 spells CASSLTGDYGYTF. The CDR3 DNA sequence: TGCGCCAGCAGCCTGACAGGGGACTATGGCTACACCTTC.

The rearrangement links TRBV9 to TRBJ1-1; tentatively, D is TRBD1 (5 bases). CDR3 length: 15 amino acids. Germline values: CDR1 SGDLS, CDR2 YYNGEE. V was cut by 0 bases and J by 7 bases, with 16 bases left in between. The CDR3 loop reads CASSVATDGGGEAFF. The CDR3 nucleotides are TGTGCCAGCAGCGTAGCTACGGACGGGGGGGGTGAAGCTTTCTTT.

The genes are TRBV28 and TRBJ2-3; 7 positions agree with TRBD2. CDR3 length: 13 residues. J gave up 7 bases and V 4 bases, and 5 bases lay outside the gene matches. Per germline, CDR1 MDHEN and CDR2 SYDVKM. CDR3 in DNA: TGTGCCAGCAGTTGGGGGGGGAGGAATACGCAGTATTTT. Amino acids: CASSWGGRNTQYF.

V and J are TRBV9 and TRBJ2-7, with D perhaps matching TRBD1 (6 bases). Trimming took off 0 bases at V and 0 bases at J, with 10 bases between the two ends. This CDR3 is built from 15 residues. Germline V gives CDR1 SGDLS, CDR2 YYNGEE. The CDR3 bases are TGTGCCAGCAGCGTAGGGGACACCAGCTCCTACGAGCAGTACTTC. Protein: CASSVGDTSSYEQYF.

The V gene is TRBV28, the J gene TRBJ1-3; D ambiguous. The CDR3 runs to 11 residues. V lost 3 bases, J lost 7 bases, and 4 bases lay in between. Germline CDR1 MDHEN, CDR2 SYDVKM. CDR3 loop: CASSFQNTIYF. CDR3 DNA: TGTGCCAGCAGTTTTCAGAACACCATATATTTT.

This clone has just one count. This chain links TRBV19 with TRBJ1-4, with a possible D match to TRBD1 (5 bases). Trimming cost V 5 bases and J 3 bases, with 13 bases left between them. Germline loops: CDR1 LNHDA, CDR2 SQIVND (reference sequence). This CDR3 region has 15 residues. In nucleotides, the CDR3 is TGTGCCAGTAGTTTACAGGCAACGGCTAATGAAAAACTGTTTTTT. Translated: CASSLQATANEKLFF.

J is TRBJ2-6 and V is TRBV28; a weak D match, TRBD1 (6 bases). V was shortened by 2 bases and J by 0 bases, with 14 bases between the two germline ends. Germline CDR1 MDHEN, CDR2 SYDVKM. The CDR3 runs to 18 residues. CDR3 in amino acids: CASSLRQGTISGANVLTF. Written as DNA, the CDR3 is TGTGCCAGCAGTTTAAGGCAGGGGACGATCTCTGGGGCCAACGTCCTGACTTTC.

The chain is built from TRBV19 and TRBJ1-2; TRBD1 matches 7 bases. CDR3 length: 16 residues. Trimming cost V 4 bases and J 1 base; bases outside gene matches: 9. Looked up from germline, CDR1 is LNHDA and CDR2 is SQIVND (reference sequence). CDR3 region: CASSRAGTDHNYGYTF. In DNA, the CDR3 is TGTGCCAGTAGTAGGGCTGGGACAGACCATAACTATGGCTACACCTTC.

This clone was seen only once. The rearrangement joins TRBV3-1 (or the pseudogene TRBV3-2) to TRBJ1-2; no clear D. Germline values: CDR1 LGHDT, CDR2 YNNKEL (reference sequence). V gave up 3 bases and J gave up 3 bases, with 8 bases separating them. The CDR3 runs to 13 residues. For the CDR3, the DNA is TGTGCCAGCAGCCAGGGGAACTACTATGGCTACACCTTC. Its translation: CASSQGNYYGYTF.

This rearrangement joins TRBV9 to TRBJ1-4; D remains ambiguous. V was pared by 4 bases and J by 1 base, with 8 bases between. In germline, CDR1 is SGDLS, CDR2 YYNGEE. The CDR3 has 14 residues. The CDR3 region is CASSSGVTNEKLFF. The CDR3 DNA reads TGTGCCAGCAGCAGCGGGGTAACTAATGAAAAACTGTTTTTT.

Remarks on this clone: The junction differs from germline at one of its ends, possibly a read error. V and J are TRBV7-9 and TRBJ2-1, with no clear D. CDR3 length equals 9 residues. CDR1 is SEHNR, CDR2 FQNEAQ, per germline (reference sequence). Here the CDR3 DNA reads TGTGCCAGCAGCCCGTCTAGTCTCTTC. Protein sequence: CASSPSSLF.

V gene TRBV12-3 or TRBV12-4 combines with J gene TRBJ2-2; no firm D call. V lost 3 bases and J lost 9, with 5 bases in between. The CDR3 extends over 11 amino acids. The CDR3 coding sequence is TGTGCCAGCAGTTTTCTACGGGAGCTGTTTTTT. Its translation is CASSFLRELFF.

The rearrangement links TRBV7-8 to TRBJ2-1, with no clear D. The CDR3 consists of 15 residues. Germline V lookup: CDR1 SGHVS, CDR2 FQNEAQ. V was pared by 2 bases and J by 0 bases, with 8 bases between. DNA of the CDR3: TGTGCCAGCAGCTTAAGCGTCAGCTCCTACAATGAGCAGTTCTTC. Residues: CASSLSVSSYNEQFF.

This clone has a single count. The chain carries TRBV11-2 and TRBJ2-3, with a weak D call TRBD2 (6 bases). Germline V gene lookup returns CDR1 SGHAT and CDR2 FQNNGV. This CDR3 region has 14 residues. V was clipped by 4 bases and J by 3 bases, with 11 bases between them. CDR3 sequence reads: CASSSRGVTDTQYF. CDR3 DNA: TGTGCCAGCAGCTCCCGCGGGGTTACAGATACGCAGTATTTT.

This chain connects TRBV11-3 to TRBJ1-1, with D unclear. CDR3 length: 13 amino acids. The ends were cut back, 2 bases at V and 3 bases at J, with 7 bases in the middle. CDR1 is SGHNT, CDR2 YENEEA, per germline. The CDR3 is CASSLSTHTEAFF. Written as DNA, the CDR3 is TGTGCCAGCAGCTTATCGACCCACACTGAAGCTTTCTTT.

This chain links TRBV30 with TRBJ2-5; tentative D call: TRBD2 (5 bases). With 6 bases removed from V and 2 bases from J, the gap between germline ends came to 16 bases. CDR3 length: 14 residues. CDR1 is GTSNPN, CDR2 SVGIG, per germline (reference sequence). The CDR3 bases are TGTGCCTGTCCGATGGAGGATACTCAAGAGACCCAGTACTTC. Its translation: CACPMEDTQETQYF.

This clone was picked up a small number of times. The junction shows a germline mismatch at one end, possibly a read error. The chain has TRBV13 and TRBJ2-7, with D unresolved. The germline V gene has CDR1 PRHDT and CDR2 FYEKMQ (reference sequence). CDR3 size: 13 residues. CDR3 bases: TGTGCCAGCAGCTTCCAGTTTTCCTCCGAGCAGTACTTC. As protein: CASSFQFSSEQYF. Drawing the rest from reference TRBV13 and TRBJ2-7, the complete variable domain is AAGVIQSPRHLIKEKRETATLKCYPIPRHDTVYWYQQGPGQDPQFLISFYEKMQSDKGSIPDRFSAQQFSDYHSELNMSSLELGDSALYFCASSFQFSSEQYFGPGTRLTVT.

The V and J genes are TRBV28 and TRBJ2-3; no reliable D call. The V and J ends lost 4 bases and 2 bases respectively, with 16 bases between them. Germline V gene sequence: CDR1 MDHEN, CDR2 SYDVKM. This CDR3 has 16 residues. In DNA form, the CDR3 reads TGTGCCAGCAGTTCCCGCCCCGCGACCCTCACAGATACGCAGTATTTT. This codes for CASSSRPATLTDTQYF.

CDR3: CASSLGLAGGLDTQYF. In DNA form, the CDR3 reads TGTGCCAGCAGTTTGGGACTAGCGGGGGGTTTGGATACGCAGTATTTT. The chain combines TRBV6-6 with TRBJ2-3; 15 bases match TRBD2. With V trimmed by 4 bases and J by 6 bases, 5 bases remained unmatched. Germline values: CDR1 MNHNY, CDR2 SVGAGI (reference sequence). The CDR3 has 16 residues.

The chain employs TRBV6-6 and TRBJ1-5; D is possibly TRBD1 (5 bases). Trimming cost V 6 bases and J 3 bases, with 12 bases left between them. This CDR3 contains 14 residues. CDR1 is MNHNY, CDR2 SVGAGI, per germline (reference sequence). CDR3 protein: CASSPTEYNQPQHF. CDR3 nucleotide sequence: TGTGCCAGCAGCCCGACAGAGTACAATCAGCCCCAGCATTTT.